This T cell receptor beta chain was obtained from a study of identical twins. TCRdb fed the 5' RACE reads into MiXCR, producing one record per CDR3 protein. The sample consists of a few hundred thousand distinct CDR3 sequences, over 8.5% of them appearing once. The CDR3 spans 16 residues. The ends were cut back, 4 bases at V and 1 base at J, with 11 bases in the middle. Germline V gene data show CDR1 as LNHDA and CDR2 as SQIVND (reference sequence). Each donor (without exception) was a healthy Caucasian. The data also belong to a second study, concerning yellow fever vaccine responses in identical twins. That report notes: Twins' vaccine T cell responses reportedly seemed partly convergent and partly personalized.

The sequencing sample was made of PBMCs. The chain has TRBV19 and TRBJ2-6; perhaps TRBD2 as D (5 bases). The sequence came from a woman aged 18-35 years in good health. The CDR3, as DNA: TGTGCCAGTAGTAAGTTTTCGGGGTCTGGGGCCAACGTCCTGACTTTC. This encodes CASSKFSGSGANVLTF.